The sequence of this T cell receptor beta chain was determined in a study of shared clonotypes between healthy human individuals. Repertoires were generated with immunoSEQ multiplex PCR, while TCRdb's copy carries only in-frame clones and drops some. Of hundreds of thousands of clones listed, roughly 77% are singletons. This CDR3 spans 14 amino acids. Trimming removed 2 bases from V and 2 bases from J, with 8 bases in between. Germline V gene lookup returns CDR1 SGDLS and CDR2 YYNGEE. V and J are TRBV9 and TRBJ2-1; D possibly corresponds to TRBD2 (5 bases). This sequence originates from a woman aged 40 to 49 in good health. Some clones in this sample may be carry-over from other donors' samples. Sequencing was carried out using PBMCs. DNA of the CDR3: TGTGCCAGCAGCGTTCGGGGTACCTACAATGAGCAGTTCTTC. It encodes CASSVRGTYNEQFF.